The table lists the clone carrying this TCR beta chain with a few counts. TCRdb re-called the RT-PCR reads with MiXCR, one entry per CDR3 protein. The table shows fewer than 700,000 distinct CDR3 sequences, with 10% to 15% occurring only once. This sample is part of a study of response to subunit inactivated influenza vaccine. V gave up 7 bases and J gave up 1 base; unmatched junction bases: 7. Germline V lookup: CDR1 MDHEN, CDR2 SYDVKM. This CDR3 has 15 residues. This specimen consisted of PBMCs from blood, obtained roughly 48 days after vaccination. This TCR came from a man aged 50 to 59 who received an inactivated influenza vaccine. The chain couples TRBV28 to TRBJ2-3; 8 nucleotides align to TRBD2. DNA of the CDR3: TGTGCCAGCATCCTAGCGGGCTCTCGCACAGATACGCAGTATTTT. This gives the protein CASILAGSRTDTQYF. The complete variable domain, with remaining parts taken from reference TRBV28 and TRBJ2-3, reads DVKVTQSSRYLVKRTGEKVFLECVQDMDHENMFWYRQDPGLGLRLIYFSYDVKMKEKGDIPEGYSVSREKKERFSLILESASTNQTSMYLCASILAGSRTDTQYFGPGTRLTVL.